Below, one T cell receptor (beta chain) is given with its context. V shed 4 bases, J shed 4 bases, and the junction held 5 bases outside the gene matches. Germline CDR1 LGHDT, CDR2 YNNKEL (reference sequence). The CDR3 is 15 residues long. The sample comes from a study of blood T cell repertoires in COVID-19. About the research overall: Specimens from acute and convalescent COVID-19 originated in the United States, Italy and Spain. From T cells, B-cell-depleted T cells, or PBMCs came the material, which was cDNA or gDNA.

As processed by the authors: Estimates of nucleated cell counts were drawn from the amplification of reference gene primers. Produced via immunoSEQ multiplex PCR; TCRdb's table is partial and in-frame only. V and J calls plus clone size are reproduced from that table; the DNA served to infer D and trimming. The sample lists tens of thousands of clones, roughly 89% seen once, with more than 4% in the top ten. This TCR was sampled from a man aged 65 to 85 with active COVID-19. Sequenced: peripheral blood. The rearrangement joins TRBV3-1 (or the pseudogene TRBV3-2) to TRBJ2-1, with 9 bases aligning to TRBD2. CDR3 in amino acids: CASSLAGADYNEQFF. CDR3 nucleotides: TGTGCCAGCAGCCTAGCGGGGGCGGATTACAATGAGCAGTTCTTC.